This TCR beta chain emerged from a study of shared clonotypes between healthy human individuals (dated by TCRdb to the early 2020s). In terms of the full investigation: The cohort comprised a couple of women and three men aged 18 to 49 years. For each donor, CD4 naive and CD4 memory were each run on three plates, CD8 naive on two plates, and CD8 memory on one plate. The study deeply sequenced blood TCR repertoires of about 5 healthy adults to estimate repertoire size and the extent of clonotype sharing between individuals. To increase sequencing depth and limit assay-specific biases, different laboratories used diverse techniques to prepare libraries and sequence TCR repertoires. Each donor's leukapheresis produced roughly between roughly 0.85 and 9 billion PBMCs. The study at large found these results: Compared with non-shared clonotypes, clonotypes shared by all four sorted-subset donors had higher generation probabilities. Even with the large sequencing depth, rarefaction of the sorted-subset datasets indicated that sequencing was incomplete. Pairwise subsampling indicated that sequencing depth was expected to affect the degree of clonotype sharing among donors. Across several donors, approximately 5% of naive CD4, roughly 3.3% of naive CD8, around 2.5% of memory CD4, and approximately 0.4% of memory CD8 clonotypes were shared. The small number of donors limited the genetic and exposure-history diversity represented. Naive subsets generally had larger estimated clonotype richness than memory subsets. Sampling was restricted to blood, and TCR repertoires in tissues likely differ from the TCR repertoires found in blood.

Using the deep immunoSEQ assay, multiplex PCR amplified TCR CDR3 regions from genomic DNA. Extracted genomic DNA from each cell subset was spread evenly across all wells of several immunoSEQ 96-well plates, with each plate serving as a replicate. Each replicate PCR for sorted subsets received about 0.2 ug genomic DNA, equal to roughly 29,000 T cell genomes. Purified libraries were quantified with a Qubit 3.0 fluorometer, sized on a Bioanalyzer 2100, and re-quantified with the KAPA Library Quantification kit. A separate single-read 150-cycle Illumina NextSeq 550 flow cell was used to sequence each immunoSEQ 96-well plate. From the authors' description of their analysis: Because the immunoSEQ output held only junctional sequences and lacked quality scores, the filtering could not match the filtering applied to full-length reads. Sequences were annotated with PyIR, a Python wrapper for IgBLAST v1.9, using IMGT germline references to assign V/J genes and CDR3. Reads were filtered out if the reads had weak V/J assignments (E-value above 1e-6), no CDR3, stop codons, out-of-frame junctions, or ambiguous translated residues. V3J clonotypes were defined by identical inferred V gene, J gene, and CDR3 amino acid sequence. Percentage overlap between repertoires was calculated by dividing the number of shared unique clonotypes by the size of the smaller repertoire. Repertoire richness was assessed with RTK rarefaction, the Chao1 estimator, and Recon v2.1 estimates of unobserved clonotypes. OLGA was used to compute generation probabilities for all TCRbeta clonotypes that the gDNA method yielded from a few donors. Drawn from immuneACCESS, this table holds only the in-frame rearrangements with V and J called that TCRdb kept. Clones are partly lost; checked studies trace under half to an unresolved V gene and leave the rest unexplained. The V and J calls and clone size come from that table; D and trimming were worked out from the DNA. The sample data list some 1.5 million clones, and 95% to 99% of these were observed just once. Roughly 0.4% of the sample goes to the ten largest clones.

CDR1 MNHEY and CDR2 SMNVEV were looked up in the germline V gene (reference sequence). The CDR3, from cysteine to phenylalanine, totals 14 residues. Only the CDR3 part of the read is kept: 42 bases, read in frame from the first base. The germline ends are 15 bases apart after V is trimmed by 7 bases and J by 5 bases. This clone was recorded only once. Its antigen remains unidentified. Base-call qualities are not available, and no considerably larger clone is one nucleotide away. The donors were healthy, HIV-negative adults who had no recently reported acute infections or vaccinations. Every donor was a Caucasian adult living in Nashville, Tennessee, USA. CD4+ T cells were enriched by magnetic negative selection; naive cells were then positively selected on CD45RA, and the negative fraction formed the memory subset. After blood collection by leukapheresis, PBMCs were isolated using Ficoll-Histopaque density gradient centrifugation and then cryopreserved in the vapor phase of liquid nitrogen. Analytical flow cytometry was used to check the purity and quantity of each magnetically sorted T cell population. Genomic DNA was isolated from every sorted fraction and measured by UV absorbance on a Nanodrop 2000c.

The receptor's source is a man aged 30 to 39 in good health. The chain is made from TRBV27 and TRBJ2-1, with the D gene uncertain. Sequencing was done on a sample of naive CD4+ T cells sorted from blood. This specimen's cell subset or site label, per the study, means: CD45RA+ positively selected. CDR3 region: CASTLTFEDNEQFF. The DNA sequence is given as TGTGCCAGCACCCTAACCTTTGAGGACAATGAGCAGTTCTTC.